Sequencing of this TCR beta chain was carried out in a study of T cells in women clearing cervical HPV infection. Study-wide results and limits: T-cell numbers per sample were unknown and may explain richness differences.

This CDR3 is built from 15 residues. V dropped 7 bases and J dropped 7; count of bases not matched to a gene: 11. On this clone itself: The antigen is unknown. The DNA ends 3 residues before the CDR3 does, and the rest of the CDR3 is filled in from the germline J gene.

Sequencing used immunoSEQ multiplex PCR; TCRdb keeps in-frame clones, though not all of them. The sample holds about 40,000 clones. The rearrangement links TRBV12-3 or TRBV12-4 to TRBJ1-5; 9 nucleotides line up with TRBD1. Sequenced material: blood buffy coat. The TCR sequence derives from a woman aged 18 to 69 with a cervical HPV16 infection that either progressed to CIN3+ or cleared (not recorded which). The sequenced CDR3 bases are TGTGCCAGCACCTCCCCGGGACAGGGCGACCAGCCC. This encodes CASTSPGQGDQP. The CDR3 in its entirety is CASTSPGQGDQPQHF.